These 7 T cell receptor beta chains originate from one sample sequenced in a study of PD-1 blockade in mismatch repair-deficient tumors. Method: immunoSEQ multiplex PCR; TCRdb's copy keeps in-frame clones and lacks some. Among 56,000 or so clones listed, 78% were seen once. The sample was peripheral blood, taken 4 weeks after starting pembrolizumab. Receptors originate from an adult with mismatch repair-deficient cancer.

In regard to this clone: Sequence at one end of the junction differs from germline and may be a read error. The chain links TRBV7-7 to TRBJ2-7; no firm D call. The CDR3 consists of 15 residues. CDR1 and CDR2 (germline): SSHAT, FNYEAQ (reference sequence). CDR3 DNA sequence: TGTGCTAGCAGCTTAGATGACGGGCATTTGAGGGAGCAGTACTTC. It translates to CASSLDDGHLREQYF. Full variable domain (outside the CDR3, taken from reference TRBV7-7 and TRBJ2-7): GAGVSQSPRYKVTKRGQDVTLRCDPISSHATLYWYQQALGQGPEFLTYFNYEAQPDKSGLPSDRFSAERPEGSISTLTIQRTEQRDSAMYRCASSLDDGHLREQYFGPGTRLTVT.

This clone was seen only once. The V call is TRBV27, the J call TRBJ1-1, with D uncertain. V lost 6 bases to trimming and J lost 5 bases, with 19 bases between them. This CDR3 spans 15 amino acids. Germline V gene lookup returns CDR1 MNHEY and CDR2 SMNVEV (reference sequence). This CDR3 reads CASSSINRPVTEAFF. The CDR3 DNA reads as TGTGCCAGCAGCTCAATCAATCGCCCGGTGACTGAAGCTTTCTTT.

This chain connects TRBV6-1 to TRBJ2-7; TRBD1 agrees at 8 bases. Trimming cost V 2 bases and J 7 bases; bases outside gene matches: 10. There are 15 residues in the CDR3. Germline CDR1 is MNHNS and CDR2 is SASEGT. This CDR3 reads CASSESGQGYGEQYF. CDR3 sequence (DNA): TGTGCCAGCAGTGAAAGCGGACAGGGATATGGGGAGCAGTACTTC.

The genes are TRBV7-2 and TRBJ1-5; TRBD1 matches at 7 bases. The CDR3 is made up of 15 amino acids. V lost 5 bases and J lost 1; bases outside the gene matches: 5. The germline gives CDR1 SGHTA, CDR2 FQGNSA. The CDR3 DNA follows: TGTGCCAGCAGCCGCTGGACAGGCAGCAATCAGCCCCAGCATTTT. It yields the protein CASSRWTGSNQPQHF.

CDR3 in DNA: TGTGCCAGCAGTCGAACCGGGCAGCCCAATGAGCAGTTCTTC. This sequence encodes CASSRTGQPNEQFF. The J gene is TRBJ2-1, the V gene TRBV7-2; D is ambiguous. The CDR3 is 14 residues long. V was trimmed by 6 bases and J by 6 bases, leaving 15 bases between them. The germline CDR1 and CDR2 sequences are SGHTA and FQGNSA.

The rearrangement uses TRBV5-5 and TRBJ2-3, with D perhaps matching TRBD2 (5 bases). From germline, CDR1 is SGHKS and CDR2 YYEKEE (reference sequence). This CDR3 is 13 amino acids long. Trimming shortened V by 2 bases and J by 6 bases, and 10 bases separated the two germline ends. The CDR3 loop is CASSLTSWDTQYF. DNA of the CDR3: TGTGCCAGCAGCTTAACTAGTTGGGATACGCAGTATTTT.

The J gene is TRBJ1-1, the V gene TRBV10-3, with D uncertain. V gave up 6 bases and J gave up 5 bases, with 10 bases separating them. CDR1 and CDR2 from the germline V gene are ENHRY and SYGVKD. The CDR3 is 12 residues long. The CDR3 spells CAIRAWGTEAFF. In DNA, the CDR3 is TGTGCCATCAGGGCTTGGGGTACTGAAGCTTTCTTT.